This TCR beta chain is drawn from a study of blood T cell repertoires in COVID-19. Only in-frame clones appear in the TCRdb table, and some are missing; sequencing was by immunoSEQ multiplex PCR. Among roughly 150,000 clones listed, around 90% were seen once. The CDR3 is 18 residues long. Trimming cost V 2 bases and J 4 bases; bases outside gene matches: 13. Germline V gene data show CDR1 as SGHTA and CDR2 as FQGNSA. Sequenced: peripheral blood. This sequence joins TRBV7-2 and TRBJ2-5, with 10 bases that match TRBD2. This clonotype was sampled from a man over 45 who had recovered from COVID-19. CDR3 residues: CASSLYAMASGSRETQYF. CDR3 nucleotides: TGTGCCAGCAGCTTATATGCAATGGCTAGCGGGAGCCGAGAGACCCAGTACTTC.